The text below deals with one T cell receptor beta chain. The germline CDR1 and CDR2 sequences are MNHEY and SVGAGI. CDR3 length: 13 residues. V was clipped by 4 bases and J by 7 bases; unmatched bases: 4. The sample originates from a study of blood T cell repertoires in COVID-19. Study-level information: The samples span acute and convalescent COVID-19 from the United States, Italy and Spain.

Recruitment covered some 25 US areas and drew participants whose ages spanned about 18 to 90 years. Original handling: Reference gene primer amplification gave nucleated cell count estimates. Sequencing was performed with immunoSEQ multiplex PCR; in TCRdb, only in-frame clones are kept and a portion is missing. V and J calls and clone size come straight from that table; D and trimming were deduced from the DNA. The table lists more than 450,000 clones, roughly nine tenths of them singletons, with roughly 0.72% in the top ten. Material for sequencing was PBMCs or T cells enriched from blood (not recorded which). The chain combines TRBV6-5 with TRBJ1-5; 7 bases align to TRBD1. The clonotype originates from a woman aged 18-29 years who had recovered from COVID-19. CDR3 protein: CASSSTGQQPQHF. The CDR3 bases are TGTGCCAGCAGTTCGACAGGGCAACAGCCCCAGCATTTT.